What follows are 30 T cell receptor beta chains derived from one specimen sequenced in a study of blood T cell repertoires in COVID-19. The assay was immunoSEQ multiplex PCR, and TCRdb's table has in-frame clones only and misses some. The sample shows 200,000 to 250,000 clones, around 87% of them seen only once. Sequencing was done on a sample of peripheral blood. These receptors were obtained from a woman between 65 and 79 years old with active or convalescent COVID-19.

This chain joins TRBV2 and TRBJ1-2, with D uncertain. CDR1 and CDR2 from the germline V gene are SNHLY and FYNNEI. The CDR3 sequence is 12 residues long. V lost 7 bases and J lost 7, with 13 bases in between. For the CDR3, the DNA is TGTGCCAGCAATAGTGGTCCCGGTGGCTACACCTTC. This encodes CASNSGPGGYTF.

This chain uses TRBV5-5 with TRBJ2-5; 8 positions match TRBD1. Germline CDR1 reads SGHKS; CDR2 reads YYEKEE (reference sequence). The CDR3 is made up of 14 amino acids. The ends lost 0 bases at V and 5 bases at J; junction bases unmatched: 3. The CDR3 region is CASSLGTGIETQYF. The CDR3 DNA reads TGTGCCAGCAGCTTGGGGACAGGGATCGAGACCCAGTACTTC.

The chain links TRBV19 to TRBJ2-7, with 9 bases fitting TRBD2. After removal of 2 bases from V and 3 bases from J, the junction contained 8 bases not matched to a gene. The germline gives CDR1 LNHDA, CDR2 SQIVND (reference sequence). The CDR3 contains 16 residues. The CDR3 DNA follows: TGTGCCAGTAGTATAAGGCTAGCGGGGACCTACTACGAGCAGTACTTC. The encoded protein is CASSIRLAGTYYEQYF.

This chain uses TRBV14 with TRBJ1-4, with a weak D call TRBD1 (6 bases). CDR3 length equals 15 residues. V was pared by 3 bases and J by 0 bases, with 8 bases between. Germline CDR1 and CDR2: SGHDN and FVKESK. The CDR3 spells CASSQRTATNEKLFF. CDR3 sequence (DNA): TGTGCCAGCAGCCAGAGGACAGCAACTAATGAAAAACTGTTTTTT.

V and J are TRBV27 and TRBJ1-3; tentatively, D is TRBD1 (6 bases). The CDR3 spans 14 residues. Germline V gene sequence: CDR1 MNHEY, CDR2 SMNVEV (reference sequence). The germline V and J ends were trimmed by 7 bases and 0 bases, with 10 bases remaining between them. In nucleotides, the CDR3 is TGTGCCAGCAAGCGGGGGGCCTCTGGAAACACCATATATTTT. Its translation is CASKRGASGNTIYF.

The CDR3 loop reads CAISSTGWDSGANVLTF. CDR3 DNA: TGTGCCATCAGCTCGACAGGGTGGGATTCTGGGGCCAACGTCCTGACTTTC. This chain uses TRBV10-3 with TRBJ2-6; 7 bases align to TRBD1. V shed 6 bases, J shed 1 base, and the junction held 9 bases outside the gene matches. CDR1 is ENHRY and CDR2 is SYGVKD in the germline V gene. The CDR3 sequence is 17 residues long.

CDR3 loop: CSASDISYYNSPLHF. As DNA, the CDR3 is TGCAGTGCTAGTGACATTTCCTACTATAATTCACCCCTCCACTTT. The J gene is TRBJ1-6, the V gene TRBV20-1; no reliable D call. The CDR3 runs 15 residues. The V and J ends lost 3 bases and 3 bases respectively, with 12 bases between them. Germline assignment: CDR1 DFQATT and CDR2 SNEGSKA (reference sequence).

CDR3 sequence (DNA): TGTGCCAGCAGTCAAATGGGGGGTGAAGCTTTCTTT. As protein: CASSQMGGEAFF. This chain connects TRBV6-5 to TRBJ1-1; maybe TRBD1 (5 bases). This CDR3 is built from 12 residues. From germline, CDR1 is MNHEY and CDR2 SVGAGI. The ends were cut back, 5 bases at V and 7 bases at J, with 11 bases in the middle.

V gene TRBV6-4 combines with J gene TRBJ2-2; 7 bases are a match to TRBD1. The CDR3 runs to 15 residues. Germline V gives CDR1 MRHNA, CDR2 SNTAGT. With V trimmed by 6 bases and J by 2 bases, 6 bases remained unmatched. CDR3 in DNA: TGTGCCAGCAGAGCCACAGGGGCCAACACCGGGGAGCTGTTTTTT. Translated, it gives CASRATGANTGELFF.

The genes are TRBV29-1 and TRBJ1-2, with D possibly matching TRBD1 (5 bases). V shed 2 bases and J shed 4 bases, with 11 bases lying between them. The CDR3 length is 13 residues. Germline V gene data show CDR1 as SQVTM and CDR2 as ANQGSEA. The CDR3 is CSVEYRGGYGYTF. The CDR3 DNA reads as TGCAGCGTTGAATATAGGGGCGGCTATGGCTACACCTTC.

V gene TRBV10-3 combines with J gene TRBJ1-1; tentatively, D is TRBD1 (6 bases). V was pared by 3 bases and J by 2 bases, with 10 bases between. This CDR3 region has 14 residues. Germline loops: CDR1 ENHRY, CDR2 SYGVKD. The CDR3 reads CAISEDRFNTEAFF. CDR3 sequence (DNA): TGTGCCATCAGTGAAGACAGGTTCAACACTGAAGCTTTCTTT.

The chain is built from TRBV2 and TRBJ1-2; perhaps TRBD1 as D (6 bases). This CDR3 has 12 residues. Trimming removed 1 base from V and 12 bases from J, with 12 bases in between. Germline CDR1 reads SNHLY; CDR2 reads FYNNEI. CDR3 DNA sequence: TGTGCCAGCAGTGAAGGGCGCAGGGGCGACACCTTC. Translating gives CASSEGRRGDTF.

The gene calls are TRBV21-1 and TRBJ1-5. TRBV21-1 is noted as a pseudogene. The length of the CDR3 is 18 residues. CDR3: CASSKEGGEGSSNQPQHF. The CDR3 DNA is TGTGCCAGCAGCAAAGAGGGAGGGGAGGGGAGCAGCAATCAGCCCCAGCATTTT.

This chain connects TRBV13 to TRBJ2-2; tentative D call: TRBD2 (6 bases). The CDR3 consists of 14 residues. Trimming took off 9 bases at V and 4 bases at J, with 15 bases between the two ends. From germline, CDR1 is PRHDT and CDR2 FYEKMQ (reference sequence). The CDR3: CASSRRVGTGELFF. CDR3 DNA sequence: TGTGCCAGTAGCAGGAGGGTAGGCACCGGGGAGCTGTTTTTT.

The chain recombines TRBV27 with TRBJ2-3; weak D call: TRBD2 (7 bases). Germline CDR1 is MNHEY and CDR2 is SMNVEV (reference sequence). The CDR3 loop spans 15 amino acids. V lost 8 bases and J lost 2, with 17 bases in between. The CDR3 DNA reads TGTGCCAGCGGAGAGGGGGGGGGCCCCACAGATACGCAGTATTTT. This gives the protein CASGEGGGPTDTQYF.

The gene calls are TRBV3-1 (or the pseudogene TRBV3-2) and TRBJ1-3, with 7 bases fitting TRBD1. The CDR3 consists of 18 residues. Per germline, CDR1 LGHDT and CDR2 YNNKEL (reference sequence). The junction had 12 bases not matched to a gene; V was cut back by 3 bases and J by 1 base. The CDR3, as DNA: TGTGCCAGCAGCCATCGTCGTGCGGGACAGCATTCTGGAAACACCATATATTTT. This translates into CASSHRRAGQHSGNTIYF.

Here the CDR3 DNA reads TGTGCCAGCAGCCGTAGAGGCGGTGAAAAACTGTTTTTT. Translated: CASSRRGGEKLFF. This chain links TRBV7-9 with TRBJ1-4, with unresolved D. Per germline, CDR1 SEHNR and CDR2 FQNEAQ (reference sequence). V was pared by 5 bases and J by 7 bases, with 11 bases between. The CDR3 has 13 amino acids.

This chain uses TRBV25-1 with TRBJ1-2, with 7 nucleotides matching TRBD1. The V gene's germline CDR1 is MGHDK and CDR2 SYGVNS. With 6 bases clipped from V and 6 bases from J, the junction kept 7 bases outside the gene matches. The CDR3 spans 13 residues. This CDR3 is CASRPAGTDGYTF. DNA of the CDR3: TGTGCCAGCAGACCAGCCGGGACAGATGGCTACACCTTC.

The rearrangement joins TRBV27 to TRBJ2-7, with D tentatively TRBD1 (7 bases). Germline loops: CDR1 MNHEY, CDR2 SMNVEV (reference sequence). Trimming took 7 bases from V and 6 from J, leaving 22 bases between them. The CDR3 sequence is 15 residues long. The DNA of the CDR3 is TGTGCCAGCATCTTTATGGGACCCAGGGGGGCCGAGCAGTACTTC. It encodes CASIFMGPRGAEQYF.

The chain combines TRBV4-3 with TRBJ1-2; TRBD1 matches 8 bases. The CDR3 has 15 amino acids. Losses at the gene ends were 1 base for V and 0 bases for J; bases not matched to a gene: 1. CDR1 is LGHNA, CDR2 YSLEER, per germline. The DNA of the CDR3 is TGCGCCAGCAGCCAAGGGGACAGGTCTAACTATGGCTACACCTTC. The encoded protein is CASSQGDRSNYGYTF.

The chain couples TRBV7-9 to TRBJ2-7, with 9 bases identical to TRBD1. The CDR3 totals 13 residues. J was trimmed by 3 bases and V by 6 bases; bases with no gene match: 3. Germline-derived CDR1 and CDR2 are SEHNR and FQNEAQ (reference sequence). In nucleotides, the CDR3 is TGTGCCAGCAGTTGGACAGGGGACTACGAGCAGTACTTC. This translates into CASSWTGDYEQYF. Based on the CDR3 plus reference TRBV7-9 and TRBJ2-7, the full variable domain is DTGVSQNPRHKITKRGQNVTFRCDPISEHNRLYWYRQTLGQGPEFLTYFQNEAQLEKSRLLSDRFSAERPKGSFSTLEIQRTEQGDSAMYLCASSWTGDYEQYFGPGTRLTVT.

This rearrangement joins TRBV5-4 to TRBJ1-6; no reliable D call. Per the germline V gene, CDR1 is SGHNT and CDR2 is YYREEE (reference sequence). V lost 0 bases and J lost 8, with 12 bases in between. The CDR3 has 15 residues. CDR3 loop: CASSLDVTSDSPLHF. The CDR3 region has the DNA TGTGCCAGCAGCTTGGACGTAACGTCGGATTCACCCCTCCACTTT.

This sequence joins TRBV7-2 and TRBJ2-6, with 8 positions matching TRBD1. In germline, CDR1 is SGHTA, CDR2 FQGNSA. This CDR3 comprises 17 residues. J gave up 0 bases and V 3 bases, and 4 bases lay outside the gene matches. The CDR3 loop reads CASSFRGPDSGANVLTF. The CDR3 DNA follows: TGTGCCAGCAGCTTCAGGGGGCCCGACTCTGGGGCCAACGTCCTGACTTTC.

On this clone itself: Other DNA variants within this sample encode the same CDR3. The chain combines TRBV3-1 (or the pseudogene TRBV3-2) with TRBJ2-5, with 9 bases lining up with TRBD2. J gave up 5 bases and V 3 bases, and 1 base lay outside the gene matches. The CDR3 is 13 residues long. CDR1 and CDR2 from the germline V gene are LGHDT and YNNKEL (reference sequence). The CDR3 here is CASSQAGGETQYF. CDR3 nucleotides: TGTGCCAGCAGCCAGGCGGGAGGGGAGACCCAGTACTTC.

The chain joins TRBV7-2 to TRBJ2-7; 7 bases line up with TRBD1. The length of the CDR3 is 14 residues. CDR1 is SGHTA and CDR2 is FQGNSA in the germline V gene. The J segment lost 4 bases and the V segment lost 6 bases, leaving 9 bases of the junction unmatched. DNA for the CDR3: TGTGCCAGCAGTCCGGGACAGTCGCCTTACGAGCAGTACTTC. This encodes CASSPGQSPYEQYF.

V and J are TRBV18 and TRBJ1-3; TRBD1 aligns across 7 bases. The V and J ends lost 8 bases and 2 bases, in that order; junction bases with no gene match: 3. The CDR3 loop spans 13 amino acids. CDR1 is KGHSH, CDR2 LQKENI, per germline. CDR3 sequence reads: CASRGQAGNTIYF. In DNA, the CDR3 is TGTGCCAGCAGGGGGCAAGCTGGAAACACCATATATTTT.

This chain connects TRBV7-2 to TRBJ2-5; D perhaps matches TRBD2 (5 bases). CDR1 and CDR2 (germline): SGHTA, FQGNSA. The length of the CDR3 is 12 residues. V shed 5 bases and J shed 4 bases, with 8 bases lying between them. The CDR3 DNA reads as TGTGCCAGCAGCCCCGAGGGAGAGACCCAGTACTTC. It specifies CASSPEGETQYF.

This chain uses TRBV4-1 with TRBJ1-5; no clear D. V lost 0 bases, J lost 1 base, and 7 bases lay in between. From germline, CDR1 is MGHRA and CDR2 YSYEKL. The CDR3 covers 15 residues. The CDR3 DNA sequence: TGCGCCAGCAGCCAAGAAAGCCCAAGCAATCAGCCCCAGCATTTT. Its translation is CASSQESPSNQPQHF.

This sequence joins TRBV9 and TRBJ1-3; tentative D call: TRBD1 (5 bases). The CDR3 spans 16 residues. Deletions cut 4 bases from V and 0 bases from J, with 14 bases between. CDR1 SGDLS and CDR2 YYNGEE come from the germline V gene. In DNA form, the CDR3 reads TGTGCCAGCAGCCCCTCGGGACTGACCTCTGGAAACACCATATATTTT. Encoded protein: CASSPSGLTSGNTIYF.

This chain uses TRBV5-5 with TRBJ2-6, with D unclear. The CDR3 length is 15 residues. Germline CDR1 SGHKS, CDR2 YYEKEE (reference sequence). V shed 4 bases and J shed 0 bases, with 8 bases lying between them. This chain's CDR3 is CASSPQSSGANVLTF. CDR3 nucleotides: TGTGCCAGCAGCCCACAGAGCTCTGGGGCCAACGTCCTGACTTTC. Combining the CDR3 with reference TRBV5-5 and TRBJ2-6 gives the whole variable domain DAGVTQSPTHLIKTRGQQVTLRCSPISGHKSVSWYQQVLGQGPQFIFQYYEKEERGRGNFPDRFSARQFPNYSSELNVNALLLGDSALYLCASSPQSSGANVLTFGAGSRLTVL.